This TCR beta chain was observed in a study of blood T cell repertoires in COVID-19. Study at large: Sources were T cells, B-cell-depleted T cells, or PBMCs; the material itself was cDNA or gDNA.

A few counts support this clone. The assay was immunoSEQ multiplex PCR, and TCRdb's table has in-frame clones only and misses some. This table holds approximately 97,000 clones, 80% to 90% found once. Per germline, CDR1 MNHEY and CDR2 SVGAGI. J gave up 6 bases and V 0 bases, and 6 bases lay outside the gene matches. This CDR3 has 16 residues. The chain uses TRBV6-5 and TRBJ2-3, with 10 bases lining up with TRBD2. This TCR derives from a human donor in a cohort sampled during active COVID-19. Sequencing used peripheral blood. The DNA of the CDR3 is TGTGCCAGCAGTTACTCGGGGACTAGCGACGGCGATACGCAGTATTTT. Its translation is CASSYSGTSDGDTQYF.